This T cell receptor (beta chain) was obtained from a study of shared clonotypes between healthy human individuals. V lost 0 bases and J lost 0, with 12 bases in between. CDR3 size: 16 residues. Germline CDR1 reads GTSNPN; CDR2 reads SVGIG (reference sequence). Using immunoSEQ multiplex PCR, the repertoire was profiled, and TCRdb retains in-frame clones only, with some absent. The sample includes about 1.1 million clones, 75% to 85% of them seen just once. This clonotype was sampled from a man younger than 35 in good health. Some clones in this sample may be carry-over from other donors' samples. The genes are TRBV30 and TRBJ1-3, with D maybe TRBD1 (6 bases). The sample comprised memory CD4+ T cells from PBMCs. Subset of the sample: CD45RA-negative fraction. The CDR3 DNA sequence: TGTGCCTGGAGTGTATCAGGGGCGAACTCTGGAAACACCATATATTTT. Its protein is CAWSVSGANSGNTIYF. The whole variable domain, remainder taken from reference TRBV30 and TRBJ1-3, is SQTIHQWPATLVQPVGSPLSLECTVEGTSNPNLYWYRQAAGRGLQLLFYSVGIGQISSEVPQNLSASRPQDRQFILSSKKLLLSDSGFYLCAWSVSGANSGNTIYFGEGSWLTVV.